This is a list of T cell receptor beta chains from one sample in a study of beta chain features in type 1 diabetes. Data came from immunoSEQ multiplex PCR; TCRdb stores just in-frame clones and leaves some out. The sample includes 200,000 to 250,000 clones, over 65% seen only once; the top ten take about 0.051%. Sequences were obtained from naive CD4+ T cells from blood. These receptors originate from a man aged 25-40 years in good health. Both conserved end residues are part of each CDR3. Fields, in order: clone size, V gene, J gene, D gene, CDR3 protein, CDR3 DNA. The D gene is left open where the match is weak. For some rows the clone size is stated as once, few or many, or as a class when expanded; others skip it.

once	TRBV6-6	TRBJ2-3	TRBD1	CASTSGTGKLPDTQYF	TGTGCCAGCACCTCCGGGACAGGGAAGTTGCCAGATACGCAGTATTTT
.	TRBV7-9	TRBJ1-1	.	CASSETRQFGNTEAFF	TGTGCCAGCAGCGAAACCCGACAGTTCGGGAACACTGAAGCTTTCTTT
.	TRBV4-2	TRBJ2-5	TRBD2	CASSQASGRTQETQYF	TGTGCCAGCAGCCAAGCTAGCGGGAGGACGCAAGAGACCCAGTACTTC
.	TRBV25-1	TRBJ2-3	.	CASADSTDTQYF	TGTGCCTCCGCCGACAGCACAGATACGCAGTATTTT
.	TRBV30	TRBJ2-1	TRBD2	CAGTGTSGSYYEQFF	TGTGCCGGGACTGGGACTAGCGGGAGTTACTATGAGCAGTTCTTC
.	TRBV10-3	TRBJ2-4	TRBD1	CAISATGEAKNIQYF	TGTGCCATCAGTGCGACAGGGGAAGCCAAAAACATTCAGTACTTC
.	TRBV5-1	TRBJ2-7	.	CASSLTRDSYEQYF	TGCGCCAGCAGCTTGACCAGAGACTCCTACGAGCAGTACTTC
.	TRBV28	TRBJ2-6	.	CASSFPGVNNVLTF	TGTGCCAGCAGTTTCCCAGGGGTGAACAACGTCCTGACTTTC
.	TRBV20-1	TRBJ2-1	TRBD1	CSASQGDEQFF	TGCAGTGCGAGCCAGGGGGATGAGCAGTTCTTC
.	TRBV18	TRBJ2-7	.	CASSPPSSEQYF	TGTGCCAGCTCACCTCCTTCCAGCGAGCAGTACTTC
.	TRBV30	TRBJ1-2	.	CAWTTGDGYTF	TGTGCCTGGACCACTGGGGACGGCTACACCTTC
few	TRBV4-1	TRBJ2-5	TRBD2	CASSPVGLVSETQYF	TGCGCCAGCAGCCCCGTCGGACTAGTTTCTGAGACCCAGTACTTC
.	TRBV5-6	TRBJ1-5	.	CASSLGGAGNQPQHF	TGTGCCAGCAGCTTGGGAGGGGCAGGGAATCAGCCCCAGCATTTT
.	TRBV7-8	TRBJ1-5	TRBD1	CASSQNRGSNQPQHF	TGTGCCAGCAGCCAAAACAGGGGAAGCAATCAGCCCCAGCATTTT
.	TRBV7-2	TRBJ2-4	TRBD2	CASSSSLAGTKNIQYF	TGTGCCAGCAGCTCATCACTAGCGGGAACTAAAAACATTCAGTACTTC
.	TRBV16	TRBJ2-7	.	CASSQRDQAYEQYF	TGTGCCAGCAGCCAACGCGACCAAGCCTACGAGCAGTACTTC
.	TRBV7-2	TRBJ2-7	TRBD2	CASSPRTSGSLEQYF	TGTGCCAGCAGCCCCCGGACTAGCGGGAGCCTCGAGCAGTACTTC
.	TRBV30	TRBJ2-3	TRBD1	CAWSVGQGEFTDTQYF	TGTGCCTGGAGTGTAGGGCAGGGGGAATTCACAGATACGCAGTATTTT
.	TRBV28	TRBJ2-1	TRBD2	CASSVAGSYNEQFF	TGTGCCAGCAGTGTAGCGGGTTCCTACAATGAGCAGTTCTTC
.	TRBV11-2	TRBJ2-3	.	CASSLEWTDTQYF	TGTGCCAGCAGCTTAGAATGGACAGATACGCAGTATTTT
.	TRBV29-1	TRBJ2-7	TRBD2	CSVDRVGGRNEQYF	TGCAGCGTTGACCGGGTGGGAGGGCGGAACGAGCAGTACTTC
.	TRBV15	TRBJ2-1	TRBD1	CATSRAEGQDTQFF	TGTGCCACCAGCAGGGCAGAGGGACAGGACACGCAGTTCTTC
.	TRBV27	TRBJ2-1	.	CASRRDHYNEQFF	TGTGCCAGCAGGAGGGACCACTACAATGAGCAGTTCTTC
.	TRBV14	TRBJ2-1	TRBD2	CASSRYLAGVDEQFF	TGTGCCAGCAGCCGTTATTTAGCGGGAGTGGATGAGCAGTTCTTC
.	TRBV30	TRBJ1-6	.	CAWRSQNYSPLHF	TGTGCCTGGAGATCTCAGAATTATTCACCCCTCCACTTT
.	TRBV6-5	TRBJ2-1	.	CASIGYYNEQFF	TGTGCCAGCATCGGGTACTACAATGAGCAGTTCTTC
.	TRBV29-1	TRBJ1-6	.	CSVKEAPGTLSPLHF	TGCAGCGTTAAAGAAGCCCCTGGAACCCTTTCACCCCTCCACTTT
.	TRBV5-6	TRBJ2-2	.	CASSLRTGNTGELFF	TGTGCCAGCAGCTTGCGAACTGGCAACACCGGGGAGCTGTTTTTT
.	TRBV11-2	TRBJ2-1	TRBD2	CASSLEASSGRSSYNEQFF	TGTGCCAGCAGCTTAGAAGCCTCTAGCGGGAGGAGCTCCTACAATGAGCAGTTCTTC
.	TRBV30	TRBJ2-5	TRBD2	CAWCLAGETQYF	TGTGCCTGGTGCCTAGCGGGGGAGACCCAGTACTTC
.	TRBV7-2	TRBJ2-7	.	CASSGTSYEQYF	TGTGCCAGCAGCGGGACAAGCTACGAGCAGTACTTC
.	TRBV30	TRBJ1-3	.	CAWSAGFSGNTIYF	TGTGCCTGGAGTGCGGGCTTCTCTGGAAACACCATATATTTT
.	TRBV2	TRBJ2-5	.	CASSFTETQYF	TGTGCCAGCAGTTTTACTGAGACCCAGTACTTC
few	TRBV25-1	TRBJ2-3	TRBD1	CASSEFAGTGIDTQYF	TGTGCCAGCAGTGAATTTGCGGGGACAGGGATTGATACGCAGTATTTT
.	TRBV29-1	TRBJ1-2	.	CSVDSGGHGYTF	TGCAGCGTTGATTCGGGGGGACATGGCTACACCTTC
.	TRBV29-1	TRBJ1-1	.	CSVEAKGRNTEAFF	TGCAGCGTTGAAGCTAAGGGAAGGAACACTGAAGCTTTCTTT
.	TRBV9	TRBJ2-1	.	CASSVYMGSYNEQFF	TGTGCCAGCAGCGTATACATGGGGTCCTACAATGAGCAGTTCTTC
.	TRBV29-1	TRBJ2-3	.	CSVTRRPGTTQYF	TGCAGCGTCACAAGACGCCCGGGGACCACGCAGTATTTT
few	TRBV2	TRBJ2-4	TRBD1	CASGQGARLSIQYF	TGTGCCAGCGGCCAGGGGGCACGTTTAAGCATTCAGTACTTC
.	TRBV25-1	TRBJ1-4	.	CASSPSQGVSEKLFF	TGTGCCAGCAGCCCGAGCCAGGGAGTTAGTGAAAAACTGTTTTTT
.	TRBV18	TRBJ2-4	.	CASSPGFTVRAKNIQYF	TGTGCCAGCTCACCAGGGTTCACAGTAAGAGCCAAAAACATTCAGTACTTC
.	TRBV15	TRBJ2-5	.	CATSRDSETQYF	TGTGCCACCAGCAGAGATTCGGAGACCCAGTACTTC